This paragraph covers one T cell receptor beta chain sequence. Distinct nucleotide sequences in the sample also encode this CDR3. This specimen comes from a study of control samples from healthy donors and cancer patients. This table comes from immunoSEQ multiplex PCR, and its TCRdb copy is limited to in-frame clones, with some not included. The sample has about 34,000 clones, approximately 86% seen once; the top ten hold about 1.5%. Material for sequencing was PBMCs. This TCR was recovered from a woman aged 40 to 50 with lung cancer.

The CDR3 DNA follows: TGTGCCAGCAGCTTAGATCTGATGAACACTGAAGCTTTCTTT. Translating it yields CASSLDLMNTEAFF. The chain links TRBV11-3 to TRBJ1-1; D unclear. V lost 0 bases to trimming and J lost 0 bases, with 5 bases between them. Germline lookup yields CDR1 SGHNT and CDR2 YENEEA. The CDR3 has 14 residues.